This T cell receptor (beta chain) was captured by sequencing in a study of T cell clonality in common variable immunodeficiency. Sequenced by immunoSEQ multiplex PCR; TCRdb stores in-frame clones only, minus some. The sample shows about 30,000 clones, none of them appearing just once. This clone was picked up many times. Its antigen remains unidentified. Study conclusions and caveats: CVID subjects showed higher TCRbeta clonality than healthy controls. Fewer TCRbeta clones were shared among CVID subjects than controls.

Sequencing was done on a sample of peripheral blood mononuclear cells. The sequence was collected from a person aged 18 to 75 in good health.

The CDR3 loop is CASSQEQGIGAFF. CDR3 DNA (partial): TGTGCCAGCAGCCAAGAGCAGGGGATCGGA. The rearrangement uses TRBV4-2 and TRBJ1-1; D perhaps matches TRBD1 (6 bases). Read data end 3 residues before the CDR3 end; the end is taken from the germline J gene. Germline lookup yields CDR1 LGHNA and CDR2 YNFKEQ. The CDR3 totals 13 residues.